This T cell receptor (beta chain) emerged from a study of post-analysis software for immune sequencing data (dated by TCRdb to about 2015). The study in broad terms: Recorded disease courses included relapsing-remitting, secondary progressive and progressive-relapsing multiple sclerosis, with some patients lacking subtype annotation. The patient repertoires were set against 10 to 11 previously published healthy control repertoires from donors whose ages ranged from roughly 6 to 27 years. A subset of samples was prepared in parallel using single-end sample barcoding, then pooled and co-amplified after Illumina adapter ligation.

V drops 6 bases and J drops 2 bases, leaving 7 bases in between. The CDR3 numbers 12 residues from cysteine through phenylalanine. Only the CDR3 portion is preserved as DNA: 36 bases, with reading frame beginning at the first base. Based on the germline V gene, the CDR1 and CDR2 sequences are SGHRS and YFSETQ. The full study reports these points: The control group was slightly older than the multiple sclerosis patient group. Significantly lower normalized Chao1 diversity was found in multiple sclerosis patients than in controls, suggesting substantial peripheral T-cell clonal expansion. Direct clustering with F measure revealed strong co-clustering of samples prepared in the same batch, which led to a batch-effect correction. About 5 TRBV segments, including TRBV5-6, TRBV5-1 and TRBV20-1, were significantly more frequent in patients than controls.

This clonotype was observed once. What this receptor recognizes is not known. One base away there is no much larger clone; base qualities are not given. The library was built by means of PCR. The listed sequencing device is Illumina HiSeq 2500. To reduce PCR and sequencing biases, unique molecular identifiers were built into the TCR beta cDNA libraries. Roughly 0.5 million cDNA molecules were obtained per 1 to 10 million input T cells, so each molecule approximated one T cell. Patient libraries were prepared and sequenced with the same protocol used for the earlier healthy control dataset. Within a given batch, samples were prepared together, multiplexed and sequenced on the same HiSeq lane. Per the authors' processing: Raw barcoded reads were processed with MIGEC, and single-read molecular identifier groups were discarded before consensus assembly and CDR3 extraction. VDJtools was used for post-analysis of the clonotype tables, and diversity was normalized by down-sampling every dataset to the size of the smallest sample. To correct batch-related cross-sample contamination, repertoire overlap clustering matched CDR3 amino acid sequences but not nucleotide sequences. Starting from the raw public reads, TCRdb applied fastp trimming at Q25, assembled clones with MiXCR and retained in-frame beta chains. Merged by CDR3 protein, the rows form single entries marked with the most common genes and DNA. It is TCRdb's table, rather than the study itself, that gives the V and J calls and clone size. This sample holds over 700,000 distinct CDR3 sequences; about 32% were observed only once. Roughly 0.57% of the sample goes to the ten largest clones.

TCR beta repertoires were profiled from peripheral blood of some 13 young patients with multiple sclerosis to demonstrate the VDJtools post-analysis software. The multiple sclerosis patients were children and adolescents ranging in age from roughly 6 to 16 years. The chain employs TRBV5-1 and TRBJ2-3; the D gene is unclear. This clonotype originated in a girl aged 10 to 17 with multiple sclerosis. Sequences were obtained from blood. This receptor carries the CDR3 CASMGFTDTQYF. The sequenced DNA: TGCGCCAGCATGGGATTCACAGATACGCAGTATTTT. Outside the CDR3, residues come from the reference TRBV5-1 and TRBJ2-3 proteins, so the full variable domain is: KAGVTQTPRYLIKTRGQQVTLSCSPISGHRSVSWYQQTPGQGLQFLFEYFSETQRNKGNFPGRFSGRQFSNSRSEMNVSTLELGDSALYLCASMGFTDTQYFGPGTRLTVL.